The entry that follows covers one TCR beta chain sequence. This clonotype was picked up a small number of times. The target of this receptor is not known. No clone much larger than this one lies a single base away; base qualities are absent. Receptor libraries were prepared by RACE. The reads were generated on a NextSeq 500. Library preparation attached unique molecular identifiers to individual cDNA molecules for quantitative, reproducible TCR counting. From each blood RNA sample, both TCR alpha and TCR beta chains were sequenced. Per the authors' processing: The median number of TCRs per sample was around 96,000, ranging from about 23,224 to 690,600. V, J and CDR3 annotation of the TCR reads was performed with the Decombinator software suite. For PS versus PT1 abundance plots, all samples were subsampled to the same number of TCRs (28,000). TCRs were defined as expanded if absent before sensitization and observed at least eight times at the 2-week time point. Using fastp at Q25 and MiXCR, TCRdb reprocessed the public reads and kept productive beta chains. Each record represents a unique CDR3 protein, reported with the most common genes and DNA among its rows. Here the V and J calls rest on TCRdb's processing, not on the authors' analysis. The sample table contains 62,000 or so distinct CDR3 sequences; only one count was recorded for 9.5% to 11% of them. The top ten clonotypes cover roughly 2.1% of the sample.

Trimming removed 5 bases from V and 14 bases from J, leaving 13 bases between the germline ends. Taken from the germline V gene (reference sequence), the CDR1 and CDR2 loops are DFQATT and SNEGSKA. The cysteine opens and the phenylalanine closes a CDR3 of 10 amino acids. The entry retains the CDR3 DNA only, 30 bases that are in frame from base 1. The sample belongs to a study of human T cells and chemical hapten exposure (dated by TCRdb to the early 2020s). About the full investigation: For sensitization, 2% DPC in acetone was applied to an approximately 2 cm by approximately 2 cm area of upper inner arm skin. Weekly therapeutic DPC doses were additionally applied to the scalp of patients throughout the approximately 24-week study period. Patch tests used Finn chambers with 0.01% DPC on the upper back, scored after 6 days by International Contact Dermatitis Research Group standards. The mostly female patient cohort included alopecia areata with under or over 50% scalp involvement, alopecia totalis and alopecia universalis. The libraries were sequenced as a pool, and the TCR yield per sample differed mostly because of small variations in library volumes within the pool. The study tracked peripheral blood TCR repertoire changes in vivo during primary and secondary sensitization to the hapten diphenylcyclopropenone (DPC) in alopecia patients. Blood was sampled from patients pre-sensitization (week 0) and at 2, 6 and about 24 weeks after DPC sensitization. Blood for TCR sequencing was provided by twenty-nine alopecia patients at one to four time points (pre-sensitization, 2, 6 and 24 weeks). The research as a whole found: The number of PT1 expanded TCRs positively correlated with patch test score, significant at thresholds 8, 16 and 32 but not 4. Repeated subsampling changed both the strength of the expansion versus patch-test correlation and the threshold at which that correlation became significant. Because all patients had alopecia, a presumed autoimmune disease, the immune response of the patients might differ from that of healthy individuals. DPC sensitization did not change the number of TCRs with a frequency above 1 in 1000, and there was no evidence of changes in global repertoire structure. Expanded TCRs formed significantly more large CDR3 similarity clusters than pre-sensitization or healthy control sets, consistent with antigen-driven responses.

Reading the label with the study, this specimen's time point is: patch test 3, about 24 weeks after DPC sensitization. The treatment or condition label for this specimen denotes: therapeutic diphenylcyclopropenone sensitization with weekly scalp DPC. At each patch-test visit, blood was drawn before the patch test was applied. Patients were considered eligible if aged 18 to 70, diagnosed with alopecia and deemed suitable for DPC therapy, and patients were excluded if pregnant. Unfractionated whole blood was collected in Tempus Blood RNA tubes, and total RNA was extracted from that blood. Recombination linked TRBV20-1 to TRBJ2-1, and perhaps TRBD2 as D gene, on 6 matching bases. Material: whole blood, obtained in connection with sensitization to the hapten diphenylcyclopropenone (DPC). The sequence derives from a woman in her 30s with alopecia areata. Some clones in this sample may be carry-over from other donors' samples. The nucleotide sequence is TGCAGTGCTGAGACGGGACTTGAGTTCTTC. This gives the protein CSAETGLEFF.